The rows below give T cell receptor beta chains drawn from one sample of a study of blood T cell repertoires in COVID-19. Some clones are missing from TCRdb's copy, which holds only in-frame ones; the method was immunoSEQ multiplex PCR. The repertoire includes 200,000 to 300,000 clones, roughly 85% of them detected once, and more than 4.5% sits in the top ten. The sequencing sample was made of peripheral blood. These TCRs come from a man aged 50 to 60 with COVID-19, enrolled during active disease. Each CDR3 is given with its conserved first and last residue. A D gene is named only where the DNA matches it firmly. Clone size appears in some rows only: once, few, many, or a class for an expanded clone.

>TRBV19|TRBJ2-1|TRBD2|.|18
CASRNLTFSGGARNEQFF
TGTGCCAGTAGAAATCTCACCTTTAGCGGGGGGGCCCGGAATGAGCAGTTCTTC
>TRBV7-2|TRBJ1-2|.|.|13
CASTGGFWDGYTF
TGTGCCAGCACGGGGGGGTTTTGGGATGGCTACACCTTC
>TRBV13|TRBJ1-6|TRBD1|.|14
CASRRGQHNSPLHF
TGTGCCAGCAGGAGGGGACAGCATAATTCACCCCTCCACTTT
>TRBV2|TRBJ2-4|TRBD1|.|18
CASSPGQGGSSAKNIQYF
TGTGCCAGCAGTCCGGGACAGGGAGGTAGCTCAGCCAAAAACATTCAGTACTTC
>TRBV12-3/TRBV12-4|TRBJ2-7|.|few|13
CASRMDTSYEQYF
TGTGCCAGCAGGATGGACACCTCCTACGAGCAGTACTTC
>TRBV27|TRBJ1-4|TRBD1|.|14
CASSPQGPLGKLFF
TGTGCCAGCAGTCCACAGGGGCCGCTCGGAAAACTGTTTTTT
>TRBV19|TRBJ2-7|.|.|14
CASSSRVSGYEQYF
TGTGCCAGTAGCTCCCGGGTTTCGGGCTACGAGCAGTACTTC
>TRBV11-2|TRBJ1-1|.|once|13
CASSPSPGTEAFF
TGTGCCAGCAGCCCGAGCCCCGGCACTGAAGCTTTCTTT
>TRBV7-9|TRBJ1-2|.|.|13
CASGTQGWEGYTF
TGTGCCAGCGGAACACAGGGTTGGGAGGGCTACACCTTC
>TRBV11-3|TRBJ2-3|.|.|15
CASSLSAVGADTQYF
TGTGCCAGCAGCTTATCGGCGGTCGGGGCAGATACGCAGTATTTT
>TRBV9|TRBJ1-2|.|.|15
CASSFRGGANYGYTF
TGTGCCAGCAGCTTTCGAGGGGGAGCTAACTATGGCTACACCTTC
>TRBV24-1|TRBJ1-1|.|once|14
CATSGAGGITEAFF
TGTGCCACCAGTGGAGCGGGGGGAATCACTGAAGCTTTCTTT
>TRBV10-3|TRBJ1-1|TRBD1|.|15
CAISETQGANTEAFF
TGTGCCATCAGTGAGACACAGGGGGCGAACACTGAAGCTTTCTTT
>TRBV7-3|TRBJ2-3|.|.|13
CASSTGLADTQYF
TGTGCCAGCAGCACAGGGTTGGCAGATACGCAGTATTTT
>TRBV5-1|TRBJ2-1|.|once|11
CASNRDNEQFF
TGCGCCAGCAACAGGGACAATGAGCAGTTCTTC
>TRBV10-3|TRBJ1-3|.|.|13
CAISESTGDTIYF
TGTGCCATCAGTGAGTCTACGGGTGACACCATATATTTT
>TRBV5-4|TRBJ1-2|.|.|12
CASSLDTYGYTF
TGTGCCAGCAGCCTTGACACCTATGGCTACACCTTC
>TRBV2|TRBJ1-5|TRBD1|many|16
CASSSQGASSNQPQHF
TGTGCCAGCAGTTCTCAGGGGGCTTCTAGCAATCAGCCCCAGCATTTT
>TRBV11-2|TRBJ2-7|TRBD2|.|17
CASSFGHGGGKSYEQYF
TGTGCCAGCAGCTTCGGGCACGGGGGGGGCAAATCCTACGAGCAGTACTTC
>TRBV28|TRBJ2-1|TRBD2|many|15
CASSPRTSGDNEQFF
TGTGCCAGCAGCCCCCGCACTAGCGGGGACAATGAGCAGTTCTTC
>TRBV19|TRBJ1-4|TRBD1|.|16
CASSTWTGVGREKLFF
TGTGCCAGTAGTACCTGGACAGGGGTCGGTCGTGAAAAACTGTTTTTT
>TRBV25-1|TRBJ1-1|.|.|12
CASSEVGQEAFF
TGTGCCAGCAGTGAAGTTGGACAGGAAGCTTTCTTT
>TRBV3-1/TRBV3-2|TRBJ2-5|.|once|13
CASSISLSETQYF
TGTGCCAGCAGCATTAGCCTTTCGGAGACCCAGTACTTC
>TRBV11-2|TRBJ1-1|.|.|13
CASRLPGGNEAFF
TGTGCCAGCAGACTACCGGGGGGGAATGAAGCTTTCTTT
>TRBV28|TRBJ1-2|.|.|12
CASSQTGYGYTF
TGTGCCAGCAGTCAGACAGGCTATGGCTACACCTTC
>TRBV24-1|TRBJ2-5|.|few|13
CATSLSGRETQYF
TGTGCCACCAGTCTAAGCGGGCGGGAGACCCAGTACTTC
>TRBV11-3|TRBJ2-2|TRBD1|.|17
CASSHADRAVGTGELFF
TGTGCCAGCAGCCATGCGGACAGGGCGGTGGGCACCGGGGAGCTGTTTTTT
>TRBV6-6|TRBJ2-7|.|.|15
CASSYSRGGSYEQYF
TGTGCCAGCAGTTACTCGAGGGGGGGCAGTTACGAGCAGTACTTC
>TRBV19|TRBJ2-2|TRBD1|few|17
CASSIPPTGLNTGELFF
TGTGCCAGTAGTATACCCCCGACAGGGCTGAACACCGGGGAGCTGTTTTTT
>TRBV7-8|TRBJ2-3|.|.|17
CASSLGWTFSSTDTQYF
TGTGCCAGCAGCTTAGGTTGGACTTTCTCTAGCACAGATACGCAGTATTTT
>TRBV4-1|TRBJ2-5|TRBD1|.|16
CASSPNTNRGRETQYF
TGCGCCAGCAGCCCTAACACCAACAGGGGTCGGGAGACCCAGTACTTC
>TRBV7-8|TRBJ1-1|.|.|13
CASRLGEVAEAFF
TGTGCCAGCAGATTAGGAGAAGTAGCGGAAGCTTTCTTT
>TRBV25-1|TRBJ2-3|TRBD1|.|16
CASSPRQGETQYTQYF
TGTGCCAGCAGTCCAAGACAGGGGGAGACCCAATATACGCAGTATTTT
>TRBV3-1/TRBV3-2|TRBJ2-3|.|.|16
CASSQGDSIRVDTQYF
TGTGCCAGCAGCCAAGGTGACAGCATACGCGTTGATACGCAGTATTTT
>TRBV11-2|TRBJ2-1|TRBD2|.|13
CASSPSGNNEQFF
TGTGCCAGCAGCCCTAGCGGGAACAATGAGCAGTTCTTC